A single sample is the source of the 27 T cell receptor beta chains below, sequenced in a study of shared clonotypes between healthy human individuals (dated by TCRdb to the early 2020s). Libraries were built with the immunoSEQ multiplex PCR assay. Drawn from immuneACCESS, this table holds only the in-frame rearrangements with V and J called that TCRdb kept. Clones are partly lost; checked studies trace under half to an unresolved V gene and leave the rest unexplained. In all, the sample holds around 980,000 clones, and around 78% of those were seen once. The biggest ten clones account for roughly 0.57% of the sample. The sequencing input was memory CD4+ T cells from PBMCs. According to the study, the label for this sample's cell subset or site signals: CD45RA-negative fraction. Every receptor here comes from a man aged 18 to 29 in good health. Some clones in this sample may be carry-over from other donors' samples.

V gene TRBV27 combines with J gene TRBJ2-6, with D possibly called TRBD1 or TRBD2 (5 bases each). V was pared by 5 bases and J by 2 bases, with 10 bases between. Per germline, CDR1 MNHEY and CDR2 SMNVEV (reference sequence). The CDR3 covers 15 residues. The DNA of the CDR3 is TGTGCCAGCAGTCCCCTGGGGGCTGGGGCCAACGTCCTGACTTTC. Translation: CASSPLGAGANVLTF.

V and J are TRBV4-2 and TRBJ1-4; D remains unclear. V gave up 0 bases and J gave up 5 bases, with 10 bases separating them. CDR1 and CDR2 from the germline V gene are LGHNA and YNFKEQ. The CDR3 loop spans 15 amino acids. CDR3 nucleotides: TGTGCCAGCAGCCAAGATCGTGGCCAGAATGAAAAACTGTTTTTT. Protein product: CASSQDRGQNEKLFF.

J is TRBJ2-5 and V is TRBV7-9; TRBD2 might be the D (6 bases). V was pared by 2 bases and J by 5 bases, with 15 bases between. Germline V gene data show CDR1 as SEHNR and CDR2 as FQNEAQ (reference sequence). The CDR3 spans 15 residues. As DNA, the CDR3 is TGTGCCAGCAGCTTATACCAGGCGGCGGGGGAGACCCAGTACTTC. It codes for CASSLYQAAGETQYF.

The chain uses TRBV5-1 and TRBJ1-1; D is possibly TRBD1 (5 bases). This CDR3 comprises 16 residues. Germline-derived CDR1 and CDR2 are SGHRS and YFSETQ. Deletions cut 0 bases from V and 2 bases from J, with 14 bases between. This CDR3 reads CASSLGRVGDNTEAFF. DNA for the CDR3: TGCGCCAGCAGCTTGGGGCGGGTAGGGGATAACACTGAAGCTTTCTTT. Using reference TRBV5-1 and TRBJ1-1 for the parts outside the CDR3, the full variable domain is KAGVTQTPRYLIKTRGQQVTLSCSPISGHRSVSWYQQTPGQGLQFLFEYFSETQRNKGNFPGRFSGRQFSNSRSEMNVSTLELGDSALYLCASSLGRVGDNTEAFFGQGTRLTVV.

The rearrangement joins TRBV4-2 to TRBJ1-3; D is unresolved. The CDR3 totals 16 residues. CDR1 LGHNA and CDR2 YNFKEQ come from the germline V gene. With 0 bases removed from V and 0 bases from J, the gap between germline ends came to 9 bases. The CDR3 DNA sequence: TGTGCCAGCAGCCAAGATTCGACGAGCTCTGGAAACACCATATATTTT. The encoded protein is CASSQDSTSSGNTIYF.

V gene TRBV29-1 combines with J gene TRBJ2-2; possibly TRBD2 for D (5 bases). V lost 6 bases and J 1 base, leaving 15 bases between the germline ends. There are 15 residues in the CDR3. Germline assignment: CDR1 SQVTM and CDR2 ANQGSEA. The CDR3 region has the DNA TGCAGCGTGCCCCTCGCTAGCCGGAACACCGGGGAGCTGTTTTTT. It translates to CSVPLASRNTGELFF.

The sample holds many counts of this clone. Within the sample, other DNA sequences also encode this same CDR3. The chain carries TRBV29-1 and TRBJ1-2, with D tentatively TRBD1 (5 bases). This CDR3 spans 13 amino acids. V was clipped by 5 bases and J by 5 bases, with 15 bases between them. Germline CDR1 reads SQVTM; CDR2 reads ANQGSEA. Here the CDR3 reads CSVPITGVYGYTF. In nucleotides, the CDR3 is TGCAGCGTTCCTATTACGGGGGTATATGGCTACACCTTC. Supplemented by reference TRBV29-1 and TRBJ1-2, the full variable domain reads SAVISQKPSRDICQRGTSLTIQCQVDSQVTMMFWYRQQPGQSLTLIATANQGSEATYESGFVIDKFPISRPNLTFSTLTVSNMSPEDSSIYLCSVPITGVYGYTFGSGTRLTVV.

The rearrangement joins TRBV9 to TRBJ2-7; a possible D gene is TRBD2 (6 bases). CDR1 is SGDLS, CDR2 YYNGEE, per germline. V was shortened by 3 bases and J by 10 bases, with 23 bases between the two germline ends. The CDR3 is made up of 15 amino acids. For the CDR3, the DNA is TGTGCCAGCAGCGGGGGAGCTGGGGGACTGCCGATTCAGTACTTC. Its translation is CASSGGAGGLPIQYF. Drawing the rest from reference TRBV9 and TRBJ2-7, the complete variable domain is DSGVTQTPKHLITATGQRVTLRCSPRSGDLSVYWYQQSLDQGLQFLIQYYNGEERAKGNILERFSAQQFPDLHSELNLSSLELGDSALYFCASSGGAGGLPIQYFGPGTRLTVT.

The chain is built from TRBV6-1 and TRBJ1-1; D remains unclear. CDR3 length: 12 amino acids. The V gene's germline CDR1 is MNHNS and CDR2 SASEGT. The V end lost 6 bases, the J end lost 1 base, and 6 bases lay between the germline ends. The CDR3 here is CASRLWNTEAFF. The CDR3, as DNA: TGTGCCAGCAGGCTGTGGAACACTGAAGCTTTCTTT.

The chain is built from TRBV25-1 and TRBJ1-3; the D is unclear. Trimming stripped 8 bases from V and 4 bases from J, with 12 bases between. Germline CDR1 is MGHDK and CDR2 is SYGVNS. This CDR3 spans 13 amino acids. For the CDR3, the DNA is TGTGCCAGCTTATTGGGGTCCGGAAACACCATATATTTT. It codes for CASLLGSGNTIYF.

V is TRBV4-1 and J is TRBJ2-1; no clear D. V was clipped by 1 base and J by 4 bases, with 14 bases between them. Germline V gene lookup returns CDR1 MGHRA and CDR2 YSYEKL. This CDR3 comprises 16 residues. CDR3 sequence reads: CASSQGRTPLYNEQFF. CDR3 DNA: TGCGCCAGCAGCCAAGGCCGGACCCCTTTGTACAATGAGCAGTTCTTC.

This clone was seen only a few times. The V call is TRBV14, the J call TRBJ1-1; D not certain. The CDR3 is 13 residues long. Germline CDR1 SGHDN, CDR2 FVKESK. Trimming left V 5 bases short and J 1 base short, with 8 bases between. The CDR3 nucleotides read TGTGCCAGCAGCGCGCACCGGAACACTGAAGCTTTCTTT. Amino acids: CASSAHRNTEAFF.

This clone came up a few times. This rearrangement joins TRBV6-1 to TRBJ1-3; D remains unclear. Germline V CDR1 and CDR2: MNHNS, SASEGT. CDR3 length: 13 amino acids. The V end lost 6 bases, the J end lost 3 bases, and 9 bases lay between the germline ends. CDR3 DNA sequence: TGTGCCAGCAGAATAGTTGGTGGAAACACCATATATTTT. It specifies CASRIVGGNTIYF.

The chain employs TRBV5-1 and TRBJ2-3; 16 bases are a match to TRBD2. Germline V gene sequence: CDR1 SGHRS, CDR2 YFSETQ. J gave up 2 bases and V 4 bases, and 7 bases lay outside the gene matches. CDR3 size: 18 residues. In DNA form, the CDR3 reads TGCGCCAGCAGCCCCGGGACTAGCGGGAGGGTTACCACAGATACGCAGTATTTT. Its translation: CASSPGTSGRVTTDTQYF.

The rearrangement links TRBV13 to TRBJ2-7, with 10 bases aligning to TRBD1. Germline assignment: CDR1 PRHDT and CDR2 FYEKMQ (reference sequence). The CDR3 extends over 19 amino acids. J was trimmed by 1 base and V by 5 bases; bases with no gene match: 17. CDR3 in amino acids: CASSPPSRDRGLSSYEQYF. The CDR3 bases are TGTGCCAGCAGCCCGCCGTCCCGGGACAGGGGTCTATCGTCCTACGAGCAGTACTTC.

This clone was seen only a few times. The J gene is TRBJ1-2, the V gene TRBV28; no definite D call. Germline assignment: CDR1 MDHEN and CDR2 SYDVKM. Trimming removed 8 bases at V and 5 bases at J, with 9 bases between. CDR3 length equals 11 residues. The chain's CDR3 is CASRRAYGYTF. For the CDR3, the DNA is TGTGCCAGCCGAAGGGCGTATGGCTACACCTTC.

V usage is TRBV11-2 and J usage is TRBJ2-7; D is unclear. The germline CDR1 and CDR2 sequences are SGHAT and FQNNGV. The CDR3 totals 15 residues. Between the trimmed V and J ends, which lost 0 bases and 2 bases, there was a span of 11 bases. The CDR3 region is CASSLDGRVPYEQYF. CDR3 in DNA: TGTGCCAGCAGCTTAGATGGACGGGTTCCCTACGAGCAGTACTTC.

The DNA for the CDR3 is TGTGCCAGCAGTGAGACAGGGAGTAGCACAGATACGCAGTATTTT. This gives the protein CASSETGSSTDTQYF. The V call is TRBV2, the J call TRBJ2-3; 7 bases match TRBD1. CDR1 and CDR2 (germline): SNHLY, FYNNEI. The CDR3 has 15 amino acids. J gave up 0 bases and V 3 bases, and 3 bases lay outside the gene matches.

The chain uses TRBV9 and TRBJ2-3; 9 bases agree with TRBD2. The CDR3 spans 15 residues. Germline V gene data show CDR1 as SGDLS and CDR2 as YYNGEE. J was trimmed by 0 bases and V by 4 bases; bases with no gene match: 3. CDR3 nucleotide sequence: TGTGCCAGCAGCTCCAGCGGGGGGAGCACAGATACGCAGTATTTT. It codes for CASSSSGGSTDTQYF.

CDR3 loop: CASTGQGFTEAFF. In nucleotides, the CDR3 is TGTGCCAGCACAGGACAGGGGTTTACTGAAGCTTTCTTT. V and J are TRBV28 and TRBJ1-1, with 9 bases lining up with TRBD1. The CDR3 covers 13 residues. With V trimmed by 7 bases and J by 5 bases, 5 bases remained unmatched. CDR1 is MDHEN and CDR2 is SYDVKM in the germline V gene.

The chain uses TRBV5-1 and TRBJ1-4; D is possibly TRBD1 (5 bases). Trimming left V 5 bases short and J 5 bases short, with 10 bases between. The CDR3 length is 13 residues. Germline assignment: CDR1 SGHRS and CDR2 YFSETQ. The CDR3 sequence: CASRWGPNEKLFF. In nucleotides, the CDR3 is TGCGCCAGCAGATGGGGCCCAAATGAAAAACTGTTTTTT.

The chain carries TRBV25-1 and TRBJ1-1, with D perhaps TRBD1 (6 bases). The length of the CDR3 is 13 residues. V shed 8 bases and J shed 5 bases, with 15 bases lying between them. Germline V gene sequence: CDR1 MGHDK, CDR2 SYGVNS. CDR3 nucleotides: TGTGCCAGCTCTAGAGTAGGGGGAACTGAAGCTTTCTTT. It encodes CASSRVGGTEAFF.

The V call is TRBV9, the J call TRBJ2-2; D possibly corresponds to TRBD2 (6 bases). CDR1 and CDR2 from the germline V gene are SGDLS and YYNGEE. Deletions cut 0 bases from V and 2 bases from J, with 11 bases between. The CDR3 has 16 amino acids. The CDR3 region has the DNA TGTGCCAGCAGCGTAGATCTAGCGAGAAACACCGGGGAGCTGTTTTTT. It translates to CASSVDLARNTGELFF. The complete variable domain, with remaining parts taken from reference TRBV9 and TRBJ2-2, reads DSGVTQTPKHLITATGQRVTLRCSPRSGDLSVYWYQQSLDQGLQFLIQYYNGEERAKGNILERFSAQQFPDLHSELNLSSLELGDSALYFCASSVDLARNTGELFFGEGSRLTVL.

This clone has a handful of counts. Other nucleotide sequences in the sample specify the same CDR3. V is TRBV5-6 and J is TRBJ1-4; D uncertain. The CDR3 is 12 amino acids. V shed 3 bases and J shed 8 bases, with 8 bases lying between them. Germline loops: CDR1 SGHDT, CDR2 YYEEEE. CDR3 amino acids: CASSYGPEKLFF. The CDR3 bases are TGTGCCAGCAGCTATGGGCCCGAAAAACTGTTTTTT.

The genes are TRBV18 and TRBJ1-1; D is possibly TRBD1 (5 bases). Germline V gives CDR1 KGHSH, CDR2 LQKENI. V was pared by 4 bases and J by 2 bases, with 23 bases between. The CDR3 runs 18 residues. CDR3 sequence: CASSQSRAVQGANTEAFF. CDR3 sequence (DNA): TGTGCCAGCTCACAGAGCAGGGCGGTCCAGGGAGCCAACACTGAAGCTTTCTTT.

Concerning this clone: A much larger clone sits a single nucleotide away, making a read error possible. V gene TRBV11-2 combines with J gene TRBJ2-2, with D possibly TRBD1 on 6 matching bases. CDR1 and CDR2 from the germline V gene are SGHAT and FQNNGV. The CDR3 is 16 amino acids. The CDR3 protein is CASSLNPGRDTGEPFF. The CDR3 DNA sequence: TGTGCCAGCAGCTTAAACCCAGGCAGGGACACCGGGGAGCCGTTTTTT.

This clone was recorded once. The chain has TRBV7-2 and TRBJ2-2; D is undetermined. The CDR3 is 15 amino acids. Trimming took off 2 bases at V and 2 bases at J, with 9 bases between the two ends. Germline values: CDR1 SGHTA, CDR2 FQGNSA. The CDR3 sequence is CASSLWVHNTGELFF. The CDR3 DNA sequence: TGTGCCAGCAGCTTATGGGTTCATAACACCGGGGAGCTGTTTTTT.